This TCR beta chain was captured in a study of blood T cell repertoires in COVID-19. Study information: Samples came from the United States, Italy and Spain, spanning acute and convalescent COVID-19.

V dropped 2 bases and J dropped 4; count of bases not matched to a gene: 9. The CDR3 extends over 17 amino acids. The germline V gene has CDR1 SNHLY and CDR2 FYNNEI. Authors' methods: Estimation of nucleated cell counts was performed using reference gene primer amplification. Method: immunoSEQ multiplex PCR; TCRdb's copy keeps in-frame clones and lacks some. That table furnishes V, J and clone size, whereas the DNA furnished D and trimming. Counted here are fewer than 200,000 clones, approximately 79% occurring once; the ten biggest clones make up around 3%. Sequenced material: peripheral blood. The V call is TRBV2, the J call TRBJ1-1; 11 nucleotides line up with TRBD1. The sequence was collected from an elderly woman with acute or convalescent COVID-19. CDR3 bases: TGTGCCAGCAGTGAAAAACAACCGGACAGGGGGCTCACTGAAGCTTTCTTT. This encodes CASSEKQPDRGLTEAFF.